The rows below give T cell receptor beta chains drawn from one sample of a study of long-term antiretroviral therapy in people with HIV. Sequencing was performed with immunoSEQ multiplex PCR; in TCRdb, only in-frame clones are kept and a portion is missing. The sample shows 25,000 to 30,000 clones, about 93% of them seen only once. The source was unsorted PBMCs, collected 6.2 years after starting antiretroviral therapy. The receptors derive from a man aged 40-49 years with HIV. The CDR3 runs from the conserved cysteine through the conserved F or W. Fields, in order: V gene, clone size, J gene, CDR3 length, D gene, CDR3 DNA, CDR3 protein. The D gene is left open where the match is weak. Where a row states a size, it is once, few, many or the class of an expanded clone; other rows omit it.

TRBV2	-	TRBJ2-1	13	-	TGTGCTACTCTGCAGCGACTTGAAGGCGAGCAGTTCTTC	CATLQRLEGEQFF
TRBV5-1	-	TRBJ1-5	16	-	TGCGCCAGCAGCTTGGAGGGGCGCAGGTTGTTGCAGCCCCAGCATTTT	CASSLEGRRLLQPQHF
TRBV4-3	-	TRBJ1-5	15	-	TGCGCCAGCAGCCAAGGTGAGGGAAGGGATCAGCCCCAGCATTTT	CASSQGEGRDQPQHF
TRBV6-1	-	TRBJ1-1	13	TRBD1	TGTGCCAGCAGTGAACAGGGGGCCCCTGAAGCTTTCTTT	CASSEQGAPEAFF
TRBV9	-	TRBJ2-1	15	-	TGTGCCAGCAGCTATACTACGGACCCCTACAATGAGCAGTTCTTC	CASSYTTDPYNEQFF
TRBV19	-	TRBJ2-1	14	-	TGTGCCAGTAGTATGGAGACCGGGATCCTTGAGCAGTTCTTC	CASSMETGILEQFF
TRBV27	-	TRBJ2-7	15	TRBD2	TGTGCCAGCGCCGAGGGTAGCGGGATAGCCTACGAGCAGTACTTC	CASAEGSGIAYEQYF
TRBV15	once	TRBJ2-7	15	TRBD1	TGTGCCACCGGACCGGGCCAGGGGGCAGAATACGAGCAGTACTTC	CATGPGQGAEYEQYF
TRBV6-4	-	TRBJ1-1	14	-	TGTGCCAGCAGTCCCGCCGGGGGAGTGACTGAAGCTTTCTTT	CASSPAGGVTEAFF
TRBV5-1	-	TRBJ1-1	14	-	TGCGCCAGCAGCCAGGACGGGATGAACACTGAAGCTTTCTTT	CASSQDGMNTEAFF
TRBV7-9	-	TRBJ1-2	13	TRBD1	TGTGCCAGCAGCGGGGGACAGAACTATGGCTACACCTTC	CASSGGQNYGYTF
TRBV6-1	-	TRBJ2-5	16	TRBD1	TGTGCCAGCAGTGAAATCGCGGGACAGGGGGAAGAGACCCAGTACTTC	CASSEIAGQGEETQYF
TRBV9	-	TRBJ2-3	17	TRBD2	TGTGCCAGCAGCGTAGAGGCCGCGGGGGGTCTCACAGATACGCAGTATTTT	CASSVEAAGGLTDTQYF
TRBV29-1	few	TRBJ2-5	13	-	TGCAGCGGCGAAATAGGGGCGCAAGAGACCCAGTACTTC	CSGEIGAQETQYF
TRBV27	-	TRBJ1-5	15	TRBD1	TGTGCCAGCGCTCGAGGGGGCTTGGGCAATCAGCCCCAGCATTTT	CASARGGLGNQPQHF
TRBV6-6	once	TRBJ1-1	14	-	TGTGCCAGCAGCCGCAGGGAACTGAACACTGAAGCTTTCTTT	CASSRRELNTEAFF
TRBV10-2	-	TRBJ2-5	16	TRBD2	TGCGCCAGCAGTGAGTCGAGAGCGGGGGGGCGTGAGACCCAGTACTTC	CASSESRAGGRETQYF
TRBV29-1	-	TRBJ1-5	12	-	TGCAGCGTTCGGCAGGGGCAACAGCCCCAGCATTTT	CSVRQGQQPQHF
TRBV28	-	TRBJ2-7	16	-	TGTGCCAGCAGTTTAAACGGTGGCGTGGCCGCCTACGAGCAGTACTTC	CASSLNGGVAAYEQYF
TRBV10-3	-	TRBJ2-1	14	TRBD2	TGTGCCATCAAGAAACGGGGGGACCACAATGAGCAGTTCTTC	CAIKKRGDHNEQFF